This TCR beta chain emerged from a study of human thymus T cells. The germline gives CDR1 MNHEY, CDR2 SVGAGI. The CDR3 is 14 amino acids. Trimming cost V 8 bases and J 4 bases, with 15 bases left between them. The study's findings and limits: Use of V and J genes seemed skewed within the thymic and blood repertoires. Related research found strongly overlapping thymic repertoires in unrelated individuals.

Clones were read by immunoSEQ multiplex PCR, and TCRdb kept only the in-frame ones, dropping some. The table lists 70,000 to 75,000 clones, about 95% of them singletons, with 0.03% to 0.035% in the top ten. About this clone itself: No antigen is known for it.

Resections from corrective heart surgery supplied the thymus tissue. The sample donors, healthy Finnish infants, were having corrective surgery for congenital heart defects. This receptor was obtained from a girl under two years old with a congenital heart defect but otherwise immunologically healthy. This chain connects TRBV6-5 to TRBJ2-1; no definite D call. Material for sequencing was thymus tissue. The DNA of the CDR3 is TGTGCCAGCGCCAAACCTCCCTGTTACAATGAGCAGTTCTTC. It specifies CASAKPPCYNEQFF.